This T cell receptor beta chain was identified during a study of T cell responses to AZD1222 COVID-19 vaccine. Sequencing used immunoSEQ multiplex PCR; TCRdb keeps in-frame clones, though not all of them. The sample shows 140,000 to 150,000 clones, approximately 91% of them seen only once. The V and J ends lost 10 bases and 3 bases respectively, with 9 bases between them. This CDR3 has 12 residues. The clonotype originates from an adult who received the MenACWY meningococcal vaccine as a control. The chain links TRBV12-3 or TRBV12-4 to TRBJ2-2; D uncertain. The sequences come from peripheral blood, collected 28 days after the second dose of the MenACWY control vaccine. The CDR3 reads CATYLYTGELFF. In DNA form, the CDR3 reads TGTGCCACCTACTTATACACCGGGGAGCTGTTTTTT.